Detailed here is one T cell receptor beta chain. Its antigen is undetermined. This entry is derived from a study of naive and memory T cell subsets. The beta constant-region primer was an equimolar mix of two oligonucleotides covering TRBC1 and TRBC2. The ligated cDNA underwent four PCR rounds using SP2 and nested alpha and beta constant-region primers. MiXCR, applied by TCRdb to the UMI-ligation and nested PCR reads, yields one record per CDR3 protein. Among approximately 89,000 distinct CDR3 sequences listed, roughly 7.3% were seen once. Study results and caveats: In naive cells, over 85% of TCR sequences were seen only once.

The germline gives CDR1 ENHRY, CDR2 SYGVKD. V lost 2 bases, J lost 7 bases, and 8 bases lay in between. CDR3 length: 13 amino acids. This TCR was recovered from a human donor in good health. Material: central memory CD4+ T cells from blood. The chain couples TRBV10-3 to TRBJ2-2, with unresolved D. The DNA of the CDR3 is TGTGCCATCAGTGAGGGCGTTCTCGGGGAGCTGTTTTTT. Protein product: CAISEGVLGELFF.